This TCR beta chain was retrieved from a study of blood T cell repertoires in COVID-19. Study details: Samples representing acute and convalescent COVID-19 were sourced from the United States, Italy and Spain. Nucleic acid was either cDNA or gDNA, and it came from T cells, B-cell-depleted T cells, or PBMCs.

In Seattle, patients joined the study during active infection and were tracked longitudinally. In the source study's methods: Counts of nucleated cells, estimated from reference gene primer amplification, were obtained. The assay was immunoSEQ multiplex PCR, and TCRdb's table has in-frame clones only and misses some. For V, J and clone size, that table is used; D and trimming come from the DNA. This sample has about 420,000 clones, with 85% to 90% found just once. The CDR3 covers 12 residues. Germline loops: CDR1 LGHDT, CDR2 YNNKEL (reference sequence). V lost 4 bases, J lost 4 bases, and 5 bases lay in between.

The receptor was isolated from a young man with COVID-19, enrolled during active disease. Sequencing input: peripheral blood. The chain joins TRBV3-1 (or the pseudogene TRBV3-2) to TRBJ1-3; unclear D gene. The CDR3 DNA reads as TGTGCCAGCAGCCCGGGGGGAAACACCATATATTTT. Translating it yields CASSPGGNTIYF.